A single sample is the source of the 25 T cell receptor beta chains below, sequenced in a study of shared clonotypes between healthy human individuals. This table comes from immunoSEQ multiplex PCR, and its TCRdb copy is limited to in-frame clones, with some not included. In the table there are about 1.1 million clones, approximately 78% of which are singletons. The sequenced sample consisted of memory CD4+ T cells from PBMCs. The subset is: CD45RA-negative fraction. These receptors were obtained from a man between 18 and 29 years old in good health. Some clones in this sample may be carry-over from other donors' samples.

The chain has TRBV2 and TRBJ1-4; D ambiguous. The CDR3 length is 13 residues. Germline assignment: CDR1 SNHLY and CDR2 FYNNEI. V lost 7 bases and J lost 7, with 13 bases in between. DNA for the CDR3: TGTGCCAGCAAATCCGAGCGGGGTGAAAAACTGTTTTTT. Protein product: CASKSERGEKLFF.

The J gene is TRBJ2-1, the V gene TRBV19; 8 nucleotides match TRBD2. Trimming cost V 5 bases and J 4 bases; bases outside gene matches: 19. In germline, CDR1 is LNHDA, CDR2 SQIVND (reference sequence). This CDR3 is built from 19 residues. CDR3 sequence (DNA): TGTGCCAGTAGTCCGGGTTTGTTTAAGAGCGGGGGCAATTACAATGAGCAGTTCTTC. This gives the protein CASSPGLFKSGGNYNEQFF.

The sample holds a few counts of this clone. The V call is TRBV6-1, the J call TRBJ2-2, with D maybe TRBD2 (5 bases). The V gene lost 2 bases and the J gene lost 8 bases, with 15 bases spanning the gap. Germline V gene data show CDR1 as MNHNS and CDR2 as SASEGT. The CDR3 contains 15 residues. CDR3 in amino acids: CASSERARRPGELFF. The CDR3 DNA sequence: TGTGCCAGCAGTGAACGGGCGCGGAGGCCTGGGGAGCTGTTTTTT.

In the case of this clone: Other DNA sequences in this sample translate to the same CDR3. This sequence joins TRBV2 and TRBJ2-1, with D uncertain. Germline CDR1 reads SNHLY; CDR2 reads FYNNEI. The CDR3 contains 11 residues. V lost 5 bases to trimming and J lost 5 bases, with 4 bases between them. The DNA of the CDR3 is TGTGCCAGCAGTCCTCACAATGAGCAGTTCTTC. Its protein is CASSPHNEQFF.

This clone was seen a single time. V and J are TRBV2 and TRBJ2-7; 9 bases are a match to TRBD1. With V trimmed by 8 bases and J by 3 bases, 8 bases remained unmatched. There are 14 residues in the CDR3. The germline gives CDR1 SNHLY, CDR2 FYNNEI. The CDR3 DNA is TGTGCCAGCGTTCCCGGGACAGGGTTCTACGAGCAGTACTTC. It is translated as CASVPGTGFYEQYF.

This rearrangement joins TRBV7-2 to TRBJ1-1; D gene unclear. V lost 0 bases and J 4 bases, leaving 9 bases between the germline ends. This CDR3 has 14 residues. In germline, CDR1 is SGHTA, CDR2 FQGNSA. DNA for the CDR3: TGTGCCAGCAGCTTAGCGCTGACAAGCACTGAAGCTTTCTTT. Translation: CASSLALTSTEAFF. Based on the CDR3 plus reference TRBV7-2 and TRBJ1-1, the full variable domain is GAGVSQSPSNKVTEKGKDVELRCDPISGHTALYWYRQSLGQGLEFLIYFQGNSAPDKSGLPSDRFSAERTGGSVSTLTIQRTQQEDSAVYLCASSLALTSTEAFFGQGTRLTVV.

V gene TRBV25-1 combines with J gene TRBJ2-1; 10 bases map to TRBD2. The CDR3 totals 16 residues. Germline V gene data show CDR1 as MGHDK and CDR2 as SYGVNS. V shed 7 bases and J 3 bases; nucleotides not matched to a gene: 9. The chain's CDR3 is CASIASGSANYNEQFF. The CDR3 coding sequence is TGTGCCAGCATAGCTAGCGGGAGTGCGAACTACAATGAGCAGTTCTTC.

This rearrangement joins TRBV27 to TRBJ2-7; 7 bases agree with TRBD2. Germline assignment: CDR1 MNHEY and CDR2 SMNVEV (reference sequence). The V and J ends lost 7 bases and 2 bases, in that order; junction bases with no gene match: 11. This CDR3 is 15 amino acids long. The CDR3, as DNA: TGTGCCAGCACCGAACGCGGGGGATTTACCTACGAGCAGTACTTC. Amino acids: CASTERGGFTYEQYF.

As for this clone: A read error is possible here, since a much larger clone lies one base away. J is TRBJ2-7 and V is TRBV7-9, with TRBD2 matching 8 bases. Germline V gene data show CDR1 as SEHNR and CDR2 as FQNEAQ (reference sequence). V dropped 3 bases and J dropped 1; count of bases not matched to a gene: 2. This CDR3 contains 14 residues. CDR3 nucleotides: TGTGCCAGCAGCTTCACTAGCGGATCCTACGAGCAGTACTTC. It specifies CASSFTSGSYEQYF.

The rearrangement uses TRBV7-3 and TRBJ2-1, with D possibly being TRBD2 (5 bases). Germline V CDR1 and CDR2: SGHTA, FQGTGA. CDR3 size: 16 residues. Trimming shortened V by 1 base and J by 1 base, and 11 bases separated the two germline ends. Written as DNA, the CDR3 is TGTGCCAGCAGCTTAAGTGGGAGTGGGTCCTACAATGAGCAGTTCTTC. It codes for CASSLSGSGSYNEQFF.

The CDR3 coding sequence is TGCGCCAGCAGCCTGGGAACATCTAGCTCCGGGGCCAACGTCCTGACTTTC. Protein product: CASSLGTSSSGANVLTF. The rearrangement uses TRBV5-1 and TRBJ2-6; D might be TRBD2 (5 bases). V lost 4 bases, J lost 4 bases, and 18 bases lay in between. The CDR3 runs 17 residues. Germline assignment: CDR1 SGHRS and CDR2 YFSETQ.

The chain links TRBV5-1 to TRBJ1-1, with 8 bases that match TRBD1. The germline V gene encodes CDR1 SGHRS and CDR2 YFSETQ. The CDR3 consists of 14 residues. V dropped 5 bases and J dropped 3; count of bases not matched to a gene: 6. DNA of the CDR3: TGCGCCAGCAGTAGCCCGACAGGGGACACTGAAGCTTTCTTT. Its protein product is CASSSPTGDTEAFF.

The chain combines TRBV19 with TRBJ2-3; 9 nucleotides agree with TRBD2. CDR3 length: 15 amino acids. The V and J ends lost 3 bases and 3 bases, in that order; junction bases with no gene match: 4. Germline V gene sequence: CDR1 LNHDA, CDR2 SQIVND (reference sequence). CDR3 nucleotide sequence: TGTGCCAGTAGTATTTTTGCGGGGGGGACAGATACGCAGTATTTT. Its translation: CASSIFAGGTDTQYF. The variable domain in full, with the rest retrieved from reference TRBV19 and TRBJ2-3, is DGGITQSPKYLFRKEGQNVTLSCEQNLNHDAMYWYRQDPGQGLRLIYYSQIVNDFQKGDIAEGYSVSREKKESFPLTVTSAQKNPTAFYLCASSIFAGGTDTQYFGPGTRLTVL.

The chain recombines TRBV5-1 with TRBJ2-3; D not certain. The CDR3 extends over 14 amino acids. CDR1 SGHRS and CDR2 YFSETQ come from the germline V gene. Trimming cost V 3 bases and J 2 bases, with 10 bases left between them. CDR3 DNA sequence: TGCGCCAGCAGCTCGGGTAGGGTCACAGATACGCAGTATTTT. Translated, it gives CASSSGRVTDTQYF.

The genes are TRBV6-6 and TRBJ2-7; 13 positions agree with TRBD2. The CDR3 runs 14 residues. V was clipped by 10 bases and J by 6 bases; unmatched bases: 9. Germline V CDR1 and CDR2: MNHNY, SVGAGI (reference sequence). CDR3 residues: CATKLLAGGVEQYF. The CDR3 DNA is TGTGCCACGAAACTACTAGCGGGAGGGGTCGAGCAGTACTTC.

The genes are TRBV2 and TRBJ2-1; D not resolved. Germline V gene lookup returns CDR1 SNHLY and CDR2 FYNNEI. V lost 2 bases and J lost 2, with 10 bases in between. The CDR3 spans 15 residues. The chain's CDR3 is CASSENGGTYNEQFF. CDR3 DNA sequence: TGTGCCAGCAGTGAAAATGGCGGCACCTACAATGAGCAGTTCTTC.

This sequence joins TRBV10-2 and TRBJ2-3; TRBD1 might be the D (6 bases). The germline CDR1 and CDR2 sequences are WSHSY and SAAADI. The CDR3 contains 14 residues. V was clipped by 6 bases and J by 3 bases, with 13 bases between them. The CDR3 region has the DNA TGCGCCAGCAGGAGAACAGGGCGTACAGATACGCAGTATTTT. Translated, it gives CASRRTGRTDTQYF.

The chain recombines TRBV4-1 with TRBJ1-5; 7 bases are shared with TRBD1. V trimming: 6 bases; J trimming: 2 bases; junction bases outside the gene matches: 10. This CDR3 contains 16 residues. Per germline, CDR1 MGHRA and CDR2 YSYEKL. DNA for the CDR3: TGCGCCAGCAGTCCTACAGGGGCGGGTCGCAATCAGCCCCAGCATTTT. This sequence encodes CASSPTGAGRNQPQHF.

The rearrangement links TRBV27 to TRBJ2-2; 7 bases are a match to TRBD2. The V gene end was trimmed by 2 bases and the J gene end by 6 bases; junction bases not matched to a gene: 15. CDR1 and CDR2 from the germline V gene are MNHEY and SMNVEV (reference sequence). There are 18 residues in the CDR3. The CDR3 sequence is CASSLGSSGGGPSGELFF. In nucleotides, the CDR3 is TGTGCCAGCAGTTTAGGGTCGAGTGGGGGAGGGCCTTCCGGGGAGCTGTTTTTT.

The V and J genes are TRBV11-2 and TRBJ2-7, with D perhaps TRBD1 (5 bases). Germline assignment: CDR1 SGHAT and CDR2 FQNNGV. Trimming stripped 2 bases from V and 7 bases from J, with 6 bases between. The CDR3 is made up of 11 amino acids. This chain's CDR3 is CASSLPGEQYF. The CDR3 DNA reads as TGTGCCAGCAGCTTACCAGGGGAGCAGTACTTC.

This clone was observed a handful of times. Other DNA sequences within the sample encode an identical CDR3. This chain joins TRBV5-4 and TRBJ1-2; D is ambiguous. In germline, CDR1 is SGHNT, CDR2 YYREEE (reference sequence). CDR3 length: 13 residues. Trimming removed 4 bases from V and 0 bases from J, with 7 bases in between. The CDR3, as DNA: TGTGCCAGCAGCCGGGATTCTAACTATGGCTACACCTTC. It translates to CASSRDSNYGYTF. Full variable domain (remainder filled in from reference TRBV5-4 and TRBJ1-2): ETGVTQSPTHLIKTRGQQVTLRCSSQSGHNTVSWYQQALGQGPQFIFQYYREEENGRGNFPPRFSGLQFPNYSSELNVNALELDDSALYLCASSRDSNYGYTFGSGTRLTVV.

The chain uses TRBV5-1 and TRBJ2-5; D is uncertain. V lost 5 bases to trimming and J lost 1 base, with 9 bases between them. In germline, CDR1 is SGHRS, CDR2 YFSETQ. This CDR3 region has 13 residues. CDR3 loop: CASRTTAQETQYF. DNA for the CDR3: TGCGCCAGCAGGACCACGGCCCAAGAGACCCAGTACTTC.

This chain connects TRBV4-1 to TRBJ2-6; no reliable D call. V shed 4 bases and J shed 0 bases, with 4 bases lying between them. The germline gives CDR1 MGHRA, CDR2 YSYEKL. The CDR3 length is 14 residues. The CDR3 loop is CASSLNSGANVLTF. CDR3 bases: TGCGCCAGCAGCCTAAACTCTGGGGCCAACGTCCTGACTTTC.

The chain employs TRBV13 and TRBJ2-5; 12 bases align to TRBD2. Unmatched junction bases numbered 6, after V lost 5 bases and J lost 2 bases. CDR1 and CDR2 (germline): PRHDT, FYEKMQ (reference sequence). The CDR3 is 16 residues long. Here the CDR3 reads CASSLRLAGAQETQYF. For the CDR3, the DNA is TGTGCCAGCAGCCTCAGACTAGCGGGAGCACAAGAGACCCAGTACTTC.

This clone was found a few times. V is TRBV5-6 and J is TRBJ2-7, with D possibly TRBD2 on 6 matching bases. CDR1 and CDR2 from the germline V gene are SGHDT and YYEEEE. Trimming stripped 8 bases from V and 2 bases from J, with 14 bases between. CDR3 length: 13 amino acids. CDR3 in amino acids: CASRGNRAYEQYF. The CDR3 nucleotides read TGTGCCAGTCGGGGGAACCGCGCCTACGAGCAGTACTTC.